The 32 T cell receptor beta chains given below trace back to one sample, sequenced in a study of CD8 T cell repertoires and HIV-1 epitope variants. Using immunoSEQ multiplex PCR, the repertoire was profiled, and TCRdb retains in-frame clones only, with some absent. The table shows over 90,000 clones, with roughly 81% occurring only once. Sequenced sample: uncultured baseline CD8+ T cells from peripheral blood mononuclear cells (PBMCs). These receptor sequences come from a male donor with HIV.

V usage is TRBV19 and J usage is TRBJ1-2, with D maybe TRBD1 (5 bases). Germline CDR1 and CDR2: LNHDA and SQIVND (reference sequence). The CDR3 sequence is 14 residues long. V was shortened by 3 bases and J by 4 bases, with 12 bases between the two germline ends. The CDR3 protein is CASSIRGASYGYTF. CDR3 coding DNA: TGTGCCAGTAGTATTAGGGGCGCCTCCTATGGCTACACCTTC.

The chain is built from TRBV7-2 and TRBJ1-4; D is perhaps TRBD1 (6 bases). The CDR3 totals 15 residues. Germline CDR1 is SGHTA and CDR2 is FQGNSA. The V gene lost 1 base and the J gene lost 5 bases, with 11 bases spanning the gap. The CDR3 DNA is TGTGCCAGCAGCTTAGTGGGCGGGGGCAATGAAAAACTGTTTTTT. Encoded protein: CASSLVGGGNEKLFF.

The gene calls are TRBV5-1 and TRBJ2-2, with unresolved D. Germline V gives CDR1 SGHRS, CDR2 YFSETQ. The CDR3 runs to 12 residues. V lost 4 bases and J 6 bases, leaving 7 bases between the germline ends. The CDR3, as DNA: TGCGCCAGCAGCGAGGAACCCGGGGAGCTGTTTTTT. It codes for CASSEEPGELFF.

This clone was detected a few times. The J gene is TRBJ2-7, the V gene TRBV4-2; 9 bases align to TRBD1. This CDR3 has 15 residues. The V and J ends lost 4 bases and 0 bases, in that order; junction bases with no gene match: 4. The germline V gene has CDR1 LGHNA and CDR2 YNFKEQ. CDR3 region: CASSPRDRASYEQYF. The CDR3 DNA follows: TGTGCCAGCAGCCCCCGGGACAGGGCCTCCTACGAGCAGTACTTC.

The chain links TRBV18 to TRBJ2-3, with 8 bases aligning to TRBD1. Germline CDR1 reads KGHSH; CDR2 reads LQKENI. Trimming took 4 bases from V and 8 from J; bases not matched to a gene: 11. The CDR3 has 15 amino acids. As DNA, the CDR3 is TGTGCCAGCTCACAACCGGACAGGGCGGCTGGTACGCAGTATTTT. Protein sequence: CASSQPDRAAGTQYF. Full variable domain (outside the CDR3, taken from reference TRBV18 and TRBJ2-3): NAGVMQNPRHLVRRRGQEARLRCSPMKGHSHVYWYRQLPEEGLKFMVYLQKENIIDESGMPKERFSAEFPKEGPSILRIQQVVRGDSAAYFCASSQPDRAAGTQYFGPGTRLTVL.

This clone was counted only a few times. The chain couples TRBV11-2 to TRBJ1-4; D is ambiguous. V shed 6 bases and J shed 11 bases, with 10 bases lying between them. The CDR3 is made up of 11 amino acids. Looked up from germline, CDR1 is SGHAT and CDR2 is FQNNGV. The CDR3 region is CASRIREKLFF. The CDR3 coding sequence is TGTGCCAGCAGGATACGGGAGAAACTGTTTTTT.

The J gene is TRBJ2-5, the V gene TRBV7-2; 9 nucleotides line up with TRBD1. Germline V gene data show CDR1 as SGHTA and CDR2 as FQGNSA. V shed 0 bases and J 5 bases; nucleotides not matched to a gene: 10. The CDR3 has 17 amino acids. CDR3 DNA sequence: TGTGCCAGCAGCTTAGCGCTCTCGACAGGGGGAGGGGAGACCCAGTACTTC. Encoded protein: CASSLALSTGGGETQYF. The full variable domain, with the rest looked up from reference TRBV7-2 and TRBJ2-5, is GAGVSQSPSNKVTEKGKDVELRCDPISGHTALYWYRQSLGQGLEFLIYFQGNSAPDKSGLPSDRFSAERTGGSVSTLTIQRTQQEDSAVYLCASSLALSTGGGETQYFGPGTRLLVL.

The CDR3 reads CASSLGRDRVYNEQFF. The CDR3 region has the DNA TGCGCCAGCAGCTTAGGCCGGGACAGGGTTTACAATGAGCAGTTCTTC. V gene TRBV5-1 combines with J gene TRBJ2-1; 9 bases fit TRBD1. This CDR3 is 16 amino acids long. Germline V gives CDR1 SGHRS, CDR2 YFSETQ. Trimming at V came to 2 bases and at J to 4 bases, leaving 7 bases not matched to a gene. Filled out from reference TRBV5-1 and TRBJ2-1, the complete variable domain reads KAGVTQTPRYLIKTRGQQVTLSCSPISGHRSVSWYQQTPGQGLQFLFEYFSETQRNKGNFPGRFSGRQFSNSRSEMNVSTLELGDSALYLCASSLGRDRVYNEQFFGPGTRLTVL.

This clone was found a few times. The DNA for the CDR3 is TGTGCCAGCAGTTTTGAGGGGAATCAGCCCCAGCATTTT. It codes for CASSFEGNQPQHF. V gene TRBV6-1 combines with J gene TRBJ1-5; D may be TRBD1 (5 bases). The germline gives CDR1 MNHNS, CDR2 SASEGT. The CDR3 totals 13 residues. The ends were cut back, 5 bases at V and 4 bases at J, with 9 bases in the middle.

This sequence joins TRBV19 and TRBJ1-5; weak D call: TRBD1 (5 bases). The CDR3 contains 13 residues. Germline CDR1 LNHDA, CDR2 SQIVND (reference sequence). V was shortened by 8 bases and J by 5 bases, with 13 bases between the two germline ends. CDR3 sequence (DNA): TGTGCCAGTTCCGGGACTCAGGATCAGCCCCAGCATTTT. Its protein is CASSGTQDQPQHF.

The chain joins TRBV4-3 to TRBJ1-1, with D perhaps TRBD1 (5 bases). Germline CDR1 LGHNA, CDR2 YSLEER. The CDR3 length is 15 residues. Trimming cost V 0 bases and J 1 base, with 9 bases left between them. The CDR3 region is CASSQDLGENTEAFF. The DNA of the CDR3 is TGCGCCAGCAGCCAAGATTTGGGGGAGAACACTGAAGCTTTCTTT.

The chain joins TRBV27 to TRBJ2-3; D is uncertain. The CDR3 has 13 amino acids. CDR1 is MNHEY and CDR2 is SMNVEV in the germline V gene (reference sequence). V was cut by 3 bases and J by 2 bases, with 6 bases left in between. In nucleotides, the CDR3 is TGTGCCAGCAGTTTCACGAACACAGATACGCAGTATTTT. The encoded protein is CASSFTNTDTQYF.

This clone was seen more than once but under ten times. CDR3 sequence reads: CATFPPYRQMNTEAFF. In nucleotides, the CDR3 is TGTGCCACCTTTCCACCTTACAGGCAGATGAACACTGAAGCTTTCTTT. V and J are TRBV13 and TRBJ1-1; D might be TRBD1 (5 bases). The CDR3 has 16 residues. The V end was cut by 10 bases, the J end by 0 bases, with 21 bases between. Germline CDR1 is PRHDT and CDR2 is FYEKMQ (reference sequence).

V gene TRBV5-1 combines with J gene TRBJ2-7; D remains unclear. CDR1 and CDR2 (germline): SGHRS, YFSETQ. The CDR3 covers 15 residues. The V end lost 0 bases, the J end lost 4 bases, and 14 bases lay between the germline ends. CDR3 nucleotides: TGCGCCAGCAGCTTGGCCACAGCTAATGCGTACGAGCAGTACTTC. Its translation is CASSLATANAYEQYF. Looking up the rest from reference TRBV5-1 and TRBJ2-7 gives the full variable domain: KAGVTQTPRYLIKTRGQQVTLSCSPISGHRSVSWYQQTPGQGLQFLFEYFSETQRNKGNFPGRFSGRQFSNSRSEMNVSTLELGDSALYLCASSLATANAYEQYFGPGTRLTVT.

The rearrangement joins TRBV1 to TRBJ1-6. TRBV1 is flagged as a pseudogene. The CDR3 contains 18 residues. The CDR3 region is CTSSQDQGGSEDNSPLHF. The CDR3 nucleotides are TGCACCAGCAGCCAAGATCAAGGGGGGTCAGAAGATAATTCACCCCTCCACTTT.

The CDR3 sequence is CASSYVRGVDTQYF. DNA of the CDR3: TGTGCCAGCAGTTACGTCAGGGGGGTTGATACGCAGTATTTT. The chain couples TRBV6-5 to TRBJ2-3, with D tentatively TRBD1 (7 bases). Per germline, CDR1 MNHEY and CDR2 SVGAGI. Deletions cut 2 bases from V and 6 bases from J, with 12 bases between. This CDR3 is built from 14 residues.

This chain links TRBV9 with TRBJ1-1; D is ambiguous. Germline assignment: CDR1 SGDLS and CDR2 YYNGEE. V gave up 2 bases and J gave up 6 bases, with 14 bases separating them. The CDR3 runs to 14 residues. The CDR3 sequence is CASSVEGLGAEAFF. CDR3 DNA: TGTGCCAGCAGCGTGGAGGGTTTAGGCGCTGAAGCTTTCTTT.

The rearrangement links TRBV7-2 to TRBJ2-5; 8 nucleotides align to TRBD1. The V gene's germline CDR1 is SGHTA and CDR2 FQGNSA. The CDR3 consists of 13 residues. V lost 6 bases, J lost 4 bases, and 4 bases stayed unmatched. The CDR3 loop is CASRPTGVETQYF. CDR3 sequence (DNA): TGTGCCAGCAGGCCGACAGGGGTAGAGACCCAGTACTTC.

The rearrangement links TRBV9 to TRBJ2-3; TRBD2 might be the D (6 bases). The V end was cut by 4 bases, the J end by 1 base, with 19 bases between. Germline CDR1 and CDR2: SGDLS and YYNGEE. The length of the CDR3 is 17 residues. The CDR3 bases are TGTGCCAGCAGCACAAAAAGTCGGGGGATCGGCACAGATACGCAGTATTTT. Translating gives CASSTKSRGIGTDTQYF.

The CDR3: CASSPTGDWNQPQHF. The CDR3 nucleotides are TGTGCCAGCAGTCCCACAGGGGATTGGAATCAGCCCCAGCATTTT. This rearrangement joins TRBV6-5 to TRBJ1-5; 7 nucleotides agree with TRBD1. The germline V gene has CDR1 MNHEY and CDR2 SVGAGI. This CDR3 is 15 amino acids long. The V gene end was trimmed by 5 bases and the J gene end by 4 bases; junction bases not matched to a gene: 8.

V gene TRBV4-2 combines with J gene TRBJ1-2; TRBD1 agrees at 8 bases. The CDR3 contains 17 residues. V was pared by 0 bases and J by 6 bases, with 12 bases of the junction left unmatched. Germline V lookup: CDR1 LGHNA, CDR2 YNFKEQ. Here the CDR3 reads CASSQEGPSQGAHGYTF. As DNA, the CDR3 is TGTGCCAGCAGCCAAGAAGGCCCCAGCCAGGGGGCGCATGGCTACACCTTC.

This clone occurred once. The gene calls are TRBV7-2 and TRBJ2-7; 8 nucleotides align to TRBD2. Germline assignment: CDR1 SGHTA and CDR2 FQGNSA. The V segment lost 3 bases and the J segment 9 bases; nucleotides outside the gene matches: 7. The CDR3 is made up of 13 amino acids. The CDR3 loop is CASSLGRGARQYF. The DNA of the CDR3 is TGTGCCAGCAGCTTGGGGCGGGGGGCCAGGCAGTACTTC.

This clone was recorded a few times. The chain couples TRBV27 to TRBJ2-3; unclear D gene. Germline-derived CDR1 and CDR2 are MNHEY and SMNVEV (reference sequence). With 6 bases removed from V and 6 bases from J, the gap between germline ends came to 10 bases. This CDR3 has 12 amino acids. Here the CDR3 DNA reads TGTGCCAGCAGAGACCGGTTGGATACGCAGTATTTT. Protein product: CASRDRLDTQYF.

This chain uses TRBV5-6 with TRBJ2-5; D is uncertain. The CDR3 sequence is 14 residues long. CDR1 is SGHDT, CDR2 YYEEEE, per germline. Trimming pared 1 base from V and 4 bases from J, leaving 11 bases between. The CDR3 bases are TGTGCCAGCAGCTTGTCGGGTCCCTCAGAGACCCAGTACTTC. Translated, it gives CASSLSGPSETQYF.

This rearrangement joins TRBV5-1 to TRBJ1-2; tentatively, D is TRBD1 (5 bases). Germline CDR1 and CDR2: SGHRS and YFSETQ. Trimming stripped 4 bases from V and 1 base from J, with 17 bases between. The CDR3 consists of 16 residues. CDR3 sequence reads: CASSLYAGGNNYGYTF. As DNA, the CDR3 is TGCGCCAGCAGCCTCTACGCGGGGGGAAATAACTATGGCTACACCTTC. The whole variable domain, remainder taken from reference TRBV5-1 and TRBJ1-2, is KAGVTQTPRYLIKTRGQQVTLSCSPISGHRSVSWYQQTPGQGLQFLFEYFSETQRNKGNFPGRFSGRQFSNSRSEMNVSTLELGDSALYLCASSLYAGGNNYGYTFGSGTRLTVV.

The chain carries TRBV28 and TRBJ1-1, with D perhaps matching TRBD1 (6 bases). The V gene lost 4 bases and the J gene lost 3 bases, with 18 bases spanning the gap. Germline V lookup: CDR1 MDHEN, CDR2 SYDVKM. This CDR3 region has 16 residues. The CDR3 spells CASSSTTGMGDTEAFF. The CDR3 coding sequence is TGTGCCAGCAGTTCCACTACAGGGATGGGGGACACTGAAGCTTTCTTT.

Only a few counts were recorded for this clone. The chain uses TRBV10-3 and TRBJ2-7, with 10 bases fitting TRBD2. J was trimmed by 5 bases and V by 1 base; bases with no gene match: 2. This CDR3 has 14 residues. CDR1 ENHRY and CDR2 SYGVKD come from the germline V gene. The DNA of the CDR3 is TGTGCCATCAGTGAGTTTGGGACTAGCGACGAGCAGTACTTC. This gives the protein CAISEFGTSDEQYF.

The chain is built from TRBV27 and TRBJ1-5; D perhaps matches TRBD1 (6 bases). Trimming cost V 4 bases and J 7 bases, with 20 bases left between them. CDR3 length equals 16 residues. CDR1 is MNHEY, CDR2 SMNVEV, per germline (reference sequence). CDR3 nucleotides: TGTGCCAGCAGTTCCTCCAACACAGGGAGAATACAGCCCCAGCATTTT. Its protein is CASSSSNTGRIQPQHF.

This clone has more than one count but fewer than ten. A junction boundary mismatches the germline segment, possibly from a read error. This chain connects TRBV7-7 to TRBJ2-2; D might be TRBD2 (5 bases). CDR3 size: 15 residues. The V gene's germline CDR1 is SSHAT and CDR2 FNYEAQ (reference sequence). The CDR3 DNA sequence: TGTGCTAGCAGCTCCTTATCCGGGGACACCGGGGAGCTGTTTTTT. Amino acid sequence: CASSSLSGDTGELFF. Looking up the rest from reference TRBV7-7 and TRBJ2-2 gives the full variable domain: GAGVSQSPRYKVTKRGQDVTLRCDPISSHATLYWYQQALGQGPEFLTYFNYEAQPDKSGLPSDRFSAERPEGSISTLTIQRTEQRDSAMYRCASSSLSGDTGELFFGEGSRLTVL.

Details on this clone: Germline and junction disagree at one end, which may indicate a read error. V is TRBV5-1 and J is TRBJ1-2; 8 nucleotides agree with TRBD1. The germline gives CDR1 SGHRS, CDR2 YFSETQ. The length of the CDR3 is 16 residues. The CDR3 bases are TGCGCCAGCAGCCCAGTGACAGGGGCCCAATCCTACCCACATTACTTC. This encodes CASSPVTGAQSYPHYF.

The rearrangement joins TRBV6-5 to TRBJ2-7, with D perhaps matching TRBD2 (5 bases). CDR1 is MNHEY, CDR2 SVGAGI, per germline. Trimming stripped 7 bases from V and 4 bases from J, with 14 bases between. This CDR3 region has 13 residues. The chain's CDR3 is CASTPKTNYEQYF. CDR3 coding DNA: TGTGCCAGCACCCCGAAGACTAATTACGAGCAGTACTTC.

In DNA, the CDR3 is TGTGCCAGCAGTGCCCTCCCCAGTACTAACTATGGCTACACCTTC. Amino acids: CASSALPSTNYGYTF. This sequence joins TRBV6-1 and TRBJ1-2; D is unclear. The length of the CDR3 is 15 residues. In germline, CDR1 is MNHNS, CDR2 SASEGT. Trimming took 4 bases from V and 0 from J, leaving 12 bases between them.